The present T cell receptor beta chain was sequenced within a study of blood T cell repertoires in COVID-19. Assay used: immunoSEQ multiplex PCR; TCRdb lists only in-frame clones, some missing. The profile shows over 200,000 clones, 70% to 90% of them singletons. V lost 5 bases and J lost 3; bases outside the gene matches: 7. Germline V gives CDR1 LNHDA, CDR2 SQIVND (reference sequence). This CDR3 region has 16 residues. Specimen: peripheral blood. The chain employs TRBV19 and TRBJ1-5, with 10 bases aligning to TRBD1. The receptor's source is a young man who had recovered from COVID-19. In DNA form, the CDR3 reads TGTGCCAGTAGTGCCATCCGACAGGGGGCCAATCAGCCCCAGCATTTT. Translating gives CASSAIRQGANQPQHF.